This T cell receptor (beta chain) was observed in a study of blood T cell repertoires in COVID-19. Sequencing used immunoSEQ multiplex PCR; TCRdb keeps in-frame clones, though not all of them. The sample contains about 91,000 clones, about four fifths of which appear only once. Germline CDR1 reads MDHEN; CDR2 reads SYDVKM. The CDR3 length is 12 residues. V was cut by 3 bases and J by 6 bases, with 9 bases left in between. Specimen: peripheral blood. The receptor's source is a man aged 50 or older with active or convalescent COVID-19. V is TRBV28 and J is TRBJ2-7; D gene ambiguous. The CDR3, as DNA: TGTGCCAGCAGTTTTAGTATGCGCGAGCAGTACGTC. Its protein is CASSFSMREQYV.